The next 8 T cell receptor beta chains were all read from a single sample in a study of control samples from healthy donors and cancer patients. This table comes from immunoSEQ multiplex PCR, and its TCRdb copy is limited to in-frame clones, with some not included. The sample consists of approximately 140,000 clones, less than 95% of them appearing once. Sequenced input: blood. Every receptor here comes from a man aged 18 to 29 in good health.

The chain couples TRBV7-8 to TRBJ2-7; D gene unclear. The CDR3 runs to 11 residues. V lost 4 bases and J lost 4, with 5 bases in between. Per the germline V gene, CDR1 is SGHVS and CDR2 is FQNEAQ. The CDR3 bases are TGTGCCAGCAGCTCGGTATACGAGCAGTACTTC. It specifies CASSSVYEQYF.

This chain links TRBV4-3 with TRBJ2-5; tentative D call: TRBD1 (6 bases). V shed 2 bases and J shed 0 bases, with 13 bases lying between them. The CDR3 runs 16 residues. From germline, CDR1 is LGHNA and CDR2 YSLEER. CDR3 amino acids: CASSQTGTLDQETQYF. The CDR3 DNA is TGCGCCAGCAGCCAAACCGGGACACTTGACCAAGAGACCCAGTACTTC.

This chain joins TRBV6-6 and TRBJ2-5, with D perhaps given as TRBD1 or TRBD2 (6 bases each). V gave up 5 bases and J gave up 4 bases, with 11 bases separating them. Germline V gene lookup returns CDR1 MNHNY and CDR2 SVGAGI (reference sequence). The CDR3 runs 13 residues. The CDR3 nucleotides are TGTGCCAGCAGTCCTCGGGGGCGAGAGACCCAGTACTTC. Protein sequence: CASSPRGRETQYF.

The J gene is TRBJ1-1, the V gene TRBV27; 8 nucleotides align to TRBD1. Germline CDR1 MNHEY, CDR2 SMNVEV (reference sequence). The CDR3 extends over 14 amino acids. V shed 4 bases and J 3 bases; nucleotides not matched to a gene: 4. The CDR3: CASSSRTGYTEAFF. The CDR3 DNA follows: TGTGCCAGCAGTTCTCGGACAGGGTACACTGAAGCTTTCTTT.

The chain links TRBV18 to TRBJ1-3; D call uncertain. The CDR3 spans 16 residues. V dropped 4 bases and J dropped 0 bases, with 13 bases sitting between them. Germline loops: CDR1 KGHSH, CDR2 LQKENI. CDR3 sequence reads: CASSRAGPNSGNTIYF. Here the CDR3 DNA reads TGTGCCAGCTCACGAGCGGGTCCGAACTCTGGAAACACCATATATTTT. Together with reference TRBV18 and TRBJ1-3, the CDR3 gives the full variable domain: NAGVMQNPRHLVRRRGQEARLRCSPMKGHSHVYWYRQLPEEGLKFMVYLQKENIIDESGMPKERFSAEFPKEGPSILRIQQVVRGDSAAYFCASSRAGPNSGNTIYFGEGSWLTVV.

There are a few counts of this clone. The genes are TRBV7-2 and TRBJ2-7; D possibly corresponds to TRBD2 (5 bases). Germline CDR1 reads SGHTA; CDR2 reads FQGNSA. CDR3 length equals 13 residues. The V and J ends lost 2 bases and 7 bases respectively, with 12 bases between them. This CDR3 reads CASSLSPGVEQYF. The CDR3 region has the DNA TGTGCCAGCAGCTTATCCCCCGGGGTTGAGCAGTACTTC.

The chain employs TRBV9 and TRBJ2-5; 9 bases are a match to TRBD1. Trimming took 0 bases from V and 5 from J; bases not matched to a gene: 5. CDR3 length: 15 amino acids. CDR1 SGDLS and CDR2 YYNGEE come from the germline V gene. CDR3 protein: CASSVGSGTGETQYF. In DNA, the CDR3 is TGTGCCAGCAGCGTAGGGTCCGGGACAGGGGAGACCCAGTACTTC. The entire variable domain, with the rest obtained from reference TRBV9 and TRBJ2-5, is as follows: DSGVTQTPKHLITATGQRVTLRCSPRSGDLSVYWYQQSLDQGLQFLIQYYNGEERAKGNILERFSAQQFPDLHSELNLSSLELGDSALYFCASSVGSGTGETQYFGPGTRLLVL.

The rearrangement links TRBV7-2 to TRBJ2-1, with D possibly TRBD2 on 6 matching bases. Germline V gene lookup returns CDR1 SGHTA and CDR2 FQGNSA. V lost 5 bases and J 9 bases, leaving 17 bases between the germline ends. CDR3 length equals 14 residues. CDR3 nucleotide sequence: TGTGCCAGCAGCCCAACCCCGGGGGTAGGTGAGCAGTTCTTC. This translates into CASSPTPGVGEQFF.